The T cell receptor beta chain described here comes from a study of cytomegalovirus exposure and HLA in healthy donors. Study-level background: According to later analysis, the same platform produced the roughly 120 validation and 666 first-cohort repertoires. Study-wide results and caveats: In a later analysis, first-cohort TCR clusters were found to tend to co-occur in the 120 or so validation repertoires. Overall, roughly 160 TCR beta chains were annotated as cytomegalovirus-associated. Diagnosis of cytomegalovirus status made by the classifier reportedly showed high specificity and sensitivity.

The assay was immunoSEQ multiplex PCR, and TCRdb's table has in-frame clones only and misses some. The sample lists about 160,000 clones, approximately 96% seen once, with around 0.9% in the top ten. V was pared by 4 bases and J by 4 bases, with 14 bases between. This CDR3 region has 14 residues. Germline assignment: CDR1 MNHEY and CDR2 SVGAGI. Worth noting for this clone: As yet, its antigen is unknown.

This sequence joins TRBV6-5 and TRBJ2-7; weak D call: TRBD1 (6 bases). What was sequenced was PBMCs. The sequence was obtained from a woman aged 18-29 years in good health and CMV-seronegative. CDR3 coding DNA: TGTGCCAGCAGTTTTGAACAGGGTGGGTACGAGCAGTACTTC. This sequence encodes CASSFEQGGYEQYF.